This T cell receptor (beta chain) was identified during a study of tumor-infiltrating lymphocytes in primary liver carcinoma. Study-level findings and limits: Blood's top-250-clone fraction was significantly lower than that of tumors (p = 0.039).

Alongside blood RNA obtained from unsorted whole blood, germline DNA was also extracted. Chronic HBV infection affected patients, none of whom had received treatment. Prior to surgery, about 4 milliliters of peripheral blood were drawn. This CDR3 comprises 18 residues. The V and J ends lost 2 bases and 5 bases, in that order; junction bases with no gene match: 12. CDR1 is MGHRA and CDR2 is YSYEKL in the germline V gene. Starting material of around 460 ng total RNA yielded TCR beta cDNA via a constant-region primer. ARM-PCR was slightly modified, and three nested multiplex PCR rounds with it gave rise to the TCR beta libraries. With TRBV1-TRBV30 forward primers and a C-beta reverse primer, the first two PCR rounds were run for roughly 10 cycles each. MiXCR, run by TCRdb on the multiplex PCR reads, gives a single entry per CDR3 protein. Counted here are 190,000 or so distinct CDR3 sequences, approximately 64% occurring once; the ten biggest clones make up 6% to 8.5%.

Remarks on this clonotype: Antigen specificity is unknown.

The sample was peripheral blood. The origin of this receptor is a woman aged 55-75 years with primary liver carcinoma and hepatitis B virus infection. The V gene is TRBV4-1, the J gene TRBJ2-1; 10 bases map to TRBD2. The CDR3 sequence is CASSQRREGLAGDNEQFF. CDR3 DNA sequence: TGCGCCAGCAGCCAAAGGCGTGAAGGGCTAGCGGGAGACAATGAGCAGTTCTTC.